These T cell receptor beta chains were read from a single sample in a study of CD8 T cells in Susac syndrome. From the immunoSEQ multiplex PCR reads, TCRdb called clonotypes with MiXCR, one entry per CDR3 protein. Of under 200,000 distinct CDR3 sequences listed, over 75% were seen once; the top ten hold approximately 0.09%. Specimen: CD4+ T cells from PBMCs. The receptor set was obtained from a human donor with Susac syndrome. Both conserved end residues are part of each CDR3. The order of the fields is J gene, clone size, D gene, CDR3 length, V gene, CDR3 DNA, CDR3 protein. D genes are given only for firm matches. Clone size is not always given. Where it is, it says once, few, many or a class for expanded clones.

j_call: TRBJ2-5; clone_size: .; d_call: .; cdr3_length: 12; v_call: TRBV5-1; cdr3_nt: TGCGCCAGCAGCTTGGGGGGAAAGACCCAGTACTTC; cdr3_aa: CASSLGGKTQYF
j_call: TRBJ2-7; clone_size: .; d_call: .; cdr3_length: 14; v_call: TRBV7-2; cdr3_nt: TGTGCCAGCAGCTTAGGACAGCGATCCTACGAGCAGTACTTC; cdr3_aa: CASSLGQRSYEQYF
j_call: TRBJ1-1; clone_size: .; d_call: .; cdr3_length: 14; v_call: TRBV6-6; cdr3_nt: TGTGCCAGCATGCCCGGAGGGTGGAACACTGAAGCTTTCTTT; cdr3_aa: CASMPGGWNTEAFF
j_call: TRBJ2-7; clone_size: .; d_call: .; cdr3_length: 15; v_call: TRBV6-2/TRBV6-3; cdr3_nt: TGTGCCAGCCTCAGAAAAAGGGGCAGTACCGACGAGCAGTACTTC; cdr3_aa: CASLRKRGSTDEQYF
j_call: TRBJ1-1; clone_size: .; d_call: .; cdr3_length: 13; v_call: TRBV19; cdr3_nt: TGTGCCAGTAGTAGAAGACTGAACACTGAAGCTTTCTTT; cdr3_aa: CASSRRLNTEAFF
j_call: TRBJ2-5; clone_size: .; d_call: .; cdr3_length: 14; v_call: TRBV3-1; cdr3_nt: TGTGCCAGCAGCAGCACCGGGCCCCAAGAGACCCAGTACTTC; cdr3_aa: CASSSTGPQETQYF
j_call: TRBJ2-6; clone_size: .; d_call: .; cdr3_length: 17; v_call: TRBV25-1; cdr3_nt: TGTGCCAGCAGTGAATCTCACGGGGTCTCTGGGGCCAACGTCCTGACTTTC; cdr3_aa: CASSESHGVSGANVLTF
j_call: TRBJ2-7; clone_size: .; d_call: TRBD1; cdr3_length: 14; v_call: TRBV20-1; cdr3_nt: TGCAGTGCTAGAAAGACAGGGACCTCCTACGAGCAGTACTTC; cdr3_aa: CSARKTGTSYEQYF
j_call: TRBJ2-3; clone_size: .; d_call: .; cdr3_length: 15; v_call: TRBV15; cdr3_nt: TGTGCCACCAGCCGCCAACTCAGATTCACAGATACGCAGTATTTT; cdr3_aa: CATSRQLRFTDTQYF
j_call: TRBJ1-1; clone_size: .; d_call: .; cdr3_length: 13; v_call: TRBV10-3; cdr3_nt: TGTGCCATCAAAGAAGTTGGGGCCACTGAAGCTTTCTTT; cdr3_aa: CAIKEVGATEAFF
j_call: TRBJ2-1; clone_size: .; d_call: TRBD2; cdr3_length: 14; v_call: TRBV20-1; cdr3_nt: TGCAGTGCTCCCCGATTAGCGGGGGGCAATGAGCAGTTCTTC; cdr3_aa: CSAPRLAGGNEQFF
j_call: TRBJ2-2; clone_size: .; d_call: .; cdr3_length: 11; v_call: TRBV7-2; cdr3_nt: TGTGCCAGCAATCAGGCCGGGGAGCTGTTTTTT; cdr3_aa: CASNQAGELFF
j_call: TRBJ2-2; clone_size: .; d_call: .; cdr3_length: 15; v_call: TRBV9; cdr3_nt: TGTGCCAGCAGCGTGGGGACGACGTACACCGGGGAGCTGTTTTTT; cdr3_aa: CASSVGTTYTGELFF
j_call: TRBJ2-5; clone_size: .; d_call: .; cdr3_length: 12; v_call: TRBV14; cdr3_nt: TGTGCCAGCAGCCGCCAACGAGAGACCCAGTACTTC; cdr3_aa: CASSRQRETQYF
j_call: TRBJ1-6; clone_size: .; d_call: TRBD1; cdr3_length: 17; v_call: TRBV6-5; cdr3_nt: TGTGCCAGCAGTGTATCGACGAGACAGGGCGGGAATTCACCCCTCCACTTT; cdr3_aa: CASSVSTRQGGNSPLHF
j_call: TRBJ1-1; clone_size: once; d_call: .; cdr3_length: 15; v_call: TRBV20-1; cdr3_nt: TGCAGTTCTAGAGATCAAGGGGCGGGTGGAACTGAAGCTTTCTTT; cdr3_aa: CSSRDQGAGGTEAFF
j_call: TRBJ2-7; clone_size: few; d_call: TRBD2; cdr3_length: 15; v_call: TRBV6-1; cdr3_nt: TGTGCCAGCCGCGGGACTAGCGGGAACCTCTACGAGCAGTACTTC; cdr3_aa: CASRGTSGNLYEQYF
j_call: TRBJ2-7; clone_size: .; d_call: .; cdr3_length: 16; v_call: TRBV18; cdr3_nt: TGTGCCAGCTCACCACTCTTCCAGGGGAATAACTACGAGCAGTACTTC; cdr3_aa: CASSPLFQGNNYEQYF
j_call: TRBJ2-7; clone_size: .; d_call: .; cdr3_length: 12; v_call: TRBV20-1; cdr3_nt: TGCAGTGCTAGAGTGCTATCCTACGAGCAGTACTTC; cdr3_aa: CSARVLSYEQYF
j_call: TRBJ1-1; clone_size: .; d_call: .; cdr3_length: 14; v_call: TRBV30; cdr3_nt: TGTGCCTTGAGAGTCTACCAGTTGAACACTGAAGCTTTCTTT; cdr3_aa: CALRVYQLNTEAFF
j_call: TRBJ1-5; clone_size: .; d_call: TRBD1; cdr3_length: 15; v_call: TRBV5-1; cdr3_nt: TGCGCCAGCAGCTTGGCCTACAGGGGTGATCAGCCCCAGCATTTT; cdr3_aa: CASSLAYRGDQPQHF
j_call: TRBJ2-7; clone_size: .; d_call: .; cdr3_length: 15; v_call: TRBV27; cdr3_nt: TGTGCCAGCAGTGCCATAGTCCCTCCCCTCTACGAGCAGTACTTC; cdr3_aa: CASSAIVPPLYEQYF
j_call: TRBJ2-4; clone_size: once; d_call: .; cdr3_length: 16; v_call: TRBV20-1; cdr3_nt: TGCAGTGCTAAAAAACAGGGTAACGTAGCCAAAAACATTCAGTACTTC; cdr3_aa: CSAKKQGNVAKNIQYF
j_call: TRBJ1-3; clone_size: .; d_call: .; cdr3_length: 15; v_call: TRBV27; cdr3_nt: TGTGCCAGCAGTTTAAACCCGACGGCAGGAAACACCATATATTTT; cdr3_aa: CASSLNPTAGNTIYF
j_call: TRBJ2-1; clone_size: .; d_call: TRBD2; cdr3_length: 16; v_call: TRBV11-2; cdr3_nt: TGTGCCAGCAGCCTCTCTAGGAATAGCGGGAGTGATGAGCAGTTCTTC; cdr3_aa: CASSLSRNSGSDEQFF
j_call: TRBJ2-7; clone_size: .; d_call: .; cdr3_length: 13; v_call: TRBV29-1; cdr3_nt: TGCAGCGTTGCGGTTCCAGGGGACTACGAGCAGTACTTC; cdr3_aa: CSVAVPGDYEQYF
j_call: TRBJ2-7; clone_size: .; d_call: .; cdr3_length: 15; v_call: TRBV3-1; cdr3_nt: TGTGCCAGCAGCCTCCGAGGGGGAGAAGACTACGAGCAGTACTTC; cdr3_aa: CASSLRGGEDYEQYF
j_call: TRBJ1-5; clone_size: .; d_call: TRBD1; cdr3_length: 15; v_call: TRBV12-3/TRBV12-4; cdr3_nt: TGTGCCAGCAGTCCAGGGGGCGCGGGAGATCAGCCCCAGCATTTT; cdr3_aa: CASSPGGAGDQPQHF
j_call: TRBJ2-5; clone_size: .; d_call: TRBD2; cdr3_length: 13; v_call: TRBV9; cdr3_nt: TGTGCCAGCAGCGCCGGGGGGCAAGAGACCCAGTACTTC; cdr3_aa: CASSAGGQETQYF
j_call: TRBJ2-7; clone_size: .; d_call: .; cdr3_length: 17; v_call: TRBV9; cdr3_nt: TGTGCCAGCAGCGTAGAAAGTTCGTTCGGCAGGGTCTACGAGCAGTACTTC; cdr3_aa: CASSVESSFGRVYEQYF
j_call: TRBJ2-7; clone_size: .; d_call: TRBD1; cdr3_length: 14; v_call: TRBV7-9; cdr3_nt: TGTGCCAGCAGAAATGACAGGGGAACCTACGAGCAGTACTTC; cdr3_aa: CASRNDRGTYEQYF
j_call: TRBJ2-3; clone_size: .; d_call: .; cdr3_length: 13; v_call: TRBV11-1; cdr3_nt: TGTGCCAGCAGCTTAGCGCTGTCGGATACGCAGTATTTT; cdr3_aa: CASSLALSDTQYF
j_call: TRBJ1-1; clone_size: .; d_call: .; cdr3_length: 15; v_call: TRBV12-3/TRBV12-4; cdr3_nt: TGTGCCAGCAGCCGATCCCAGGCGGGGCTGGCCGAAGCTTTCTTT; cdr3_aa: CASSRSQAGLAEAFF
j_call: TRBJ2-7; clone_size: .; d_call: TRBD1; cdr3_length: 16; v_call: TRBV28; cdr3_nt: TGTGCCAGCAGACCCCTTACAATGACAGGGGCAAACGAGCAGTACTTC; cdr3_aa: CASRPLTMTGANEQYF
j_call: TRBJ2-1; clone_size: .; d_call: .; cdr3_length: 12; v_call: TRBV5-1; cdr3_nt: TGCGCCAGCAGCTTGGGGGGACTGCTCAAGTTCTTC; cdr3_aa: CASSLGGLLKFF
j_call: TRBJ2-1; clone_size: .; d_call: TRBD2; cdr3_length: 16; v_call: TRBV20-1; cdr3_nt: TGCAGTGCTGACTCCTTGGCGGGAGAAGATTACAATGAGCAGTTCTTC; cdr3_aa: CSADSLAGEDYNEQFF
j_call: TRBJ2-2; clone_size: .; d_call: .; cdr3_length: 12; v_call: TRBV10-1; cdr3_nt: TGCGCCAGCAGTGCACTTGGCGGGGAGCTGTTTTTT; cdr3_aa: CASSALGGELFF
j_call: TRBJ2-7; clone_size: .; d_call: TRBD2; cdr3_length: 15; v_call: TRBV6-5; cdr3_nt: TGTGCCAGCAGTTACTTTAGCGGGAGGATAAACGAGCAGTACTTC; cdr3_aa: CASSYFSGRINEQYF
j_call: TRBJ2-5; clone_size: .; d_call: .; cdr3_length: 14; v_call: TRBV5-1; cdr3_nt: TGCGCCAGCAGCTCGACTGCAGGGAGGGAGACCCAGTACTTC; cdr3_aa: CASSSTAGRETQYF
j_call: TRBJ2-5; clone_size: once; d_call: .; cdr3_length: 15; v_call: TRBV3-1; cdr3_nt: TGTGCCAGCAGCCAAGCGGGGACCGAACAAGAGACCCAGTACTTC; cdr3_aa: CASSQAGTEQETQYF
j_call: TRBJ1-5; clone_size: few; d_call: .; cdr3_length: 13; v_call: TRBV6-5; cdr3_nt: TGTGCCAGCAGTTACTCTCGAGATCAGCCCCAGCATTTT; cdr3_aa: CASSYSRDQPQHF
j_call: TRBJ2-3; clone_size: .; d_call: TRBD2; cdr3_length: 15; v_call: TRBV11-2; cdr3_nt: TGTGCCAGCAGCTTATACCGGGAGGGGAGGGATACGCAGTATTTT; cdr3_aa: CASSLYREGRDTQYF
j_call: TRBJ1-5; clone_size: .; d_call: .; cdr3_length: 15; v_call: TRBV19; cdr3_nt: TGTGCCAGTAGTATAGGACAGCCTGGGGATCAGCCCCAGCATTTT; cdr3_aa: CASSIGQPGDQPQHF
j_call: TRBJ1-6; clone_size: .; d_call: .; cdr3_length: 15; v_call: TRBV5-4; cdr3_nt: TGTGCCAGCAGCGCCTCCCCCGGGGCAGCTTGGGTCCTCCACTTT; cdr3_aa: CASSASPGAAWVLHF